Following are 20 T cell receptor beta chains from one sample sequenced in a study of response to subunit inactivated influenza vaccine. TCRdb analysed the RT-PCR reads with MiXCR anew, one entry per CDR3 protein. The repertoire holds roughly 570,000 distinct CDR3 sequences, with 14% as singletons. Sequencing was performed on PBMCs from blood, taken approximately 13 days after vaccination. The receptor source for this set is a man aged 50 to 60 who received an inactivated influenza vaccine.

This clonotype was observed a handful of times. This rearrangement joins TRBV6-6 to TRBJ2-7, with a weak D call TRBD2 (6 bases). The CDR3 extends over 12 amino acids. Trimming took off 5 bases at V and 6 bases at J, with 11 bases between the two ends. Looked up from germline, CDR1 is MNHNY and CDR2 is SVGAGI (reference sequence). CDR3 region: CASSPGGSEQYF. DNA for the CDR3: TGTGCCAGCAGTCCCGGGGGAAGCGAGCAGTACTTC.

This clonotype was detected a few times. The V and J genes are TRBV7-2 and TRBJ1-4, with 7 bases that match TRBD1. Germline values: CDR1 SGHTA, CDR2 FQGNSA. Trimming removed 4 bases from V and 6 bases from J; junction bases left unmatched: 11. The CDR3 is 16 amino acids. The CDR3 DNA reads as TGTGCCAGCAGCTCCGTTCACAGGGGTAGAGATGAAAAACTGTTTTTT. It is translated as CASSSVHRGRDEKLFF.

This clonotype was detected ten times or more. J is TRBJ1-5 and V is TRBV5-5; D is undetermined. The germline V and J ends were trimmed by 0 bases and 10 bases, with 11 bases remaining between them. CDR3 length: 13 amino acids. Germline V lookup: CDR1 SGHKS, CDR2 YYEKEE (reference sequence). CDR3: CASSLELGHPQHF. CDR3 in DNA: TGTGCCAGCAGCTTGGAGCTGGGCCATCCCCAGCATTTT.

The chain's CDR3 is CAISEKGTRGYNEQFF. CDR3 in DNA: TGTGCCATCAGTGAAAAAGGGACAAGAGGCTACAATGAGCAGTTCTTC. The chain uses TRBV10-3 and TRBJ2-1; a possible D gene is TRBD1 (6 bases). Trimming cost V 3 bases and J 3 bases, with 15 bases left between them. Germline V lookup: CDR1 ENHRY, CDR2 SYGVKD. This CDR3 is 16 amino acids long.

This clonotype has just a few counts. This CDR3 reads CATRSPINEKLFF. CDR3 bases: TGTGCCACCCGTTCGCCGATTAATGAAAAACTGTTTTTT. The V call is TRBV10-3, the J call TRBJ1-4; D is undetermined. The CDR3 runs to 13 residues. The V end was cut by 10 bases, the J end by 4 bases, with 13 bases between. The germline gives CDR1 ENHRY, CDR2 SYGVKD.

Many counts were recorded for this clonotype. J is TRBJ1-1 and V is TRBV28, with a tentative D call TRBD1 (6 bases). CDR3 length: 13 amino acids. Germline values: CDR1 MDHEN, CDR2 SYDVKM. V dropped 5 bases and J dropped 5 bases, with 12 bases sitting between them. This chain's CDR3 is CASSRPDRTEAFF. Written as DNA, the CDR3 is TGTGCCAGCAGTCGACCAGACAGGACTGAAGCTTTCTTT.

The gene calls are TRBV3-1 and TRBJ2-1, with 10 nucleotides matching TRBD2. With V trimmed by 7 bases and J by 3 bases, 12 bases remained unmatched. CDR1 and CDR2 (germline): LGHDT, YNNKEL (reference sequence). The CDR3 has 17 amino acids. The CDR3 here is CASTKHTLAGVYNEQFF. The DNA for the CDR3 is TGTGCCAGCACCAAACATACTCTAGCGGGGGTCTACAATGAGCAGTTCTTC.

This clonotype has more than one count but fewer than ten. The chain is built from TRBV12-3 or TRBV12-4 and TRBJ2-2, with D tentatively TRBD2 (6 bases). CDR3 length equals 15 residues. V lost 3 bases and J lost 1, with 9 bases in between. CDR3 nucleotide sequence: TGTGCCAGCAGTTTGCGGGGTTGGAACACCGGGGAGCTGTTTTTT. It is translated as CASSLRGWNTGELFF.

The rearrangement links TRBV6-2 or TRBV6-3 to TRBJ2-7; 7 nucleotides align to TRBD2. V lost 5 bases to trimming and J lost 6 bases; unmatched junction nucleotides: 13. Germline assignment: CDR1 MNHEY and CDR2 SVGEGT. There are 15 residues in the CDR3. As DNA, the CDR3 is TGTGCCAGCAGTGACCGGGACTACTCTCGGTTCGAGCAGTACTTC. The encoded protein is CASSDRDYSRFEQYF.

This clonotype was seen only a few times. The chain combines TRBV14 with TRBJ2-7; 14 nucleotides agree with TRBD2. The CDR3 runs to 17 residues. Germline V CDR1 and CDR2: SGHDN, FVKESK. Trimming cost V 0 bases and J 3 bases; bases outside gene matches: 4. CDR3 amino acids: CASSQDGTSGGFYEQYF. The CDR3 nucleotides are TGTGCCAGCAGCCAAGACGGGACTAGCGGGGGCTTCTACGAGCAGTACTTC.

The chain couples TRBV12-3 or TRBV12-4 to TRBJ2-2; tentative D call: TRBD2 (6 bases). V lost 5 bases and J 5 bases, leaving 12 bases between the germline ends. The CDR3 is 14 residues long. CDR3 in amino acids: CASSRRGFTGELFF. CDR3 coding DNA: TGTGCCAGCAGTCGGAGGGGATTTACCGGGGAGCTGTTTTTT.

This clonotype was seen a few times. The chain joins TRBV7-2 to TRBJ1-2, with D uncertain. This CDR3 is 16 amino acids long. From germline, CDR1 is SGHTA and CDR2 FQGNSA. Trimming removed 5 bases at V and 3 bases at J, with 19 bases between. The CDR3 nucleotides are TGTGCCAGCAGCGGTACTCTAAGGACCGTTCACTATGGCTACACCTTC. Encoded protein: CASSGTLRTVHYGYTF.

The sample holds one count of this clonotype. The rearrangement uses TRBV24-1 and TRBJ2-1, with a tentative D call TRBD1 (6 bases). There are 15 residues in the CDR3. Trimming shortened V by 1 base and J by 5 bases, and 11 bases separated the two germline ends. Germline CDR1 KGHDR, CDR2 SFDVKD. The CDR3 protein is CATSDFGTPDNEQFF. CDR3 nucleotide sequence: TGTGCCACCAGTGATTTTGGGACACCCGACAATGAGCAGTTCTTC.

This clonotype was counted only a few times. V usage is TRBV5-1 and J usage is TRBJ2-3; D is unresolved. The V and J ends lost 4 bases and 3 bases respectively, with 15 bases between them. CDR3 length: 15 residues. CDR1 is SGHRS, CDR2 YFSETQ, per germline. The chain's CDR3 is CASSPERVWTDTQYF. CDR3 coding DNA: TGCGCCAGCAGCCCCGAACGGGTATGGACAGATACGCAGTATTTT. Full variable domain (remainder filled in from reference TRBV5-1 and TRBJ2-3): KAGVTQTPRYLIKTRGQQVTLSCSPISGHRSVSWYQQTPGQGLQFLFEYFSETQRNKGNFPGRFSGRQFSNSRSEMNVSTLELGDSALYLCASSPERVWTDTQYFGPGTRLTVL.

V and J are TRBV29-1 and TRBJ1-1; 10 bases are shared with TRBD1. Germline loops: CDR1 SQVTM, CDR2 ANQGSEA. The trim removed 7 bases at V and 9 bases at J, leaving 14 bases unmatched. This CDR3 spans 14 amino acids. CDR3 loop: CSALVGTGDLQAFF. The CDR3 DNA reads TGCAGCGCTTTGGTCGGGACAGGGGATCTCCAAGCTTTCTTT.

This clonotype was recorded once. The chain uses TRBV5-5 and TRBJ2-7, with 7 bases fitting TRBD2. The CDR3 is 14 residues long. V shed 6 bases, J shed 2 bases, and the junction held 8 bases outside the gene matches. Germline CDR1 SGHKS, CDR2 YYEKEE (reference sequence). The CDR3 loop reads CASTLTSRAYEQYF. CDR3 bases: TGTGCCAGCACTTTGACTAGCCGCGCCTACGAGCAGTACTTC.

J is TRBJ1-2 and V is TRBV4-3; D is unresolved. CDR1 is LGHNA, CDR2 YSLEER, per germline. The CDR3 runs 16 residues. V was pared by 0 bases and J by 2 bases, with 13 bases between. CDR3 residues: CASSQDGRSYNYGYTF. CDR3 coding DNA: TGCGCCAGCAGCCAAGATGGACGTTCATACAACTATGGCTACACCTTC.

The genes are TRBV6-1 and TRBJ2-1, with D perhaps TRBD1 (5 bases). Per germline, CDR1 MNHNS and CDR2 SASEGT. The V gene lost 7 bases and the J gene lost 5 bases, with 15 bases spanning the gap. The CDR3 sequence is 14 residues long. In DNA form, the CDR3 reads TGTGCCAGCACCCTTGGGGCTAGTCACAATGAGCAGTTCTTC. The encoded protein is CASTLGASHNEQFF.

The gene calls are TRBV20-1 and TRBJ1-6; weak D call: TRBD1 (6 bases). This CDR3 region has 13 residues. Trimming pared 2 bases from V and 8 bases from J, leaving 10 bases between. Germline CDR1 is DFQATT and CDR2 is SNEGSKA (reference sequence). CDR3 in DNA: TGCAGTGCTAGAACGGGGGGCGATTCACCCCTCCACTTT. Translated: CSARTGGDSPLHF.

The genes are TRBV20-1 and TRBJ2-7, with TRBD2 identical over 9 bases. Germline trimming cut 0 bases from V and 0 bases from J; bases unmatched to any gene: 6. The germline V gene has CDR1 DFQATT and CDR2 SNEGSKA (reference sequence). The CDR3 covers 16 residues. The DNA for the CDR3 is TGCAGTGCTAGAGATTTATTTAGCGGGAGCTCCTACGAGCAGTACTTC. Its protein is CSARDLFSGSSYEQYF.